This T cell receptor (beta chain) was recorded in a study of liver allograft versus peripheral blood T cells. Study in general: Transplanted livers held T cell receptor repertoires, and these were compared with repertoires in recipients' peripheral blood. Findings of the study overall: In liver allografts, T cell receptor repertoires reportedly differed from the repertoires found in peripheral blood.

V was trimmed by 3 bases and J by 11 bases, leaving 11 bases between them. The CDR3 consists of 12 residues. Looked up from germline, CDR1 is MNHNY and CDR2 is SVGAGI (reference sequence). Using its own MiXCR run on the reads, TCRdb lists one record per CDR3 protein. Of about 6,000 distinct CDR3 sequences listed, around 16% are singletons. As to this clonotype: Its antigen is still unknown.

The chain recombines TRBV6-6 with TRBJ1-3; the D is unclear. This clonotype originated in a human patient who had a liver transplant. Some T cells may originate from the graft donor. The CDR3 sequence: CASSYNDPPIYF. CDR3 DNA sequence: TGTGCCAGCAGTTATAATGACCCCCCCATATATTTT.